One sample yielded the 2 T cell receptor beta chains listed below, sequenced in a study of OX40 agonist ivuxolimab in advanced cancers. TCRdb's copy holds only in-frame clones and misses some; the assay was immunoSEQ multiplex PCR. The sample lists about 67,000 clones, roughly 84% seen once, with around 2% in the top ten. The sample was CD4+ or CD8+ T cells sorted from blood, taken in a trial of the OX40 agonist ivuxolimab. The receptor source for this set is an adult with an advanced solid tumor such as melanoma, head and neck, liver or kidney cancer.

CDR3 DNA: TGTGCCAGCAGCTTAAGTGGTGTCACCGGGGAGCTGTTTTTT. The encoded protein is CASSLSGVTGELFF. The chain combines TRBV11-2 with TRBJ2-2, with D hard to call. CDR1 is SGHAT, CDR2 FQNNGV, per germline. The CDR3 has 14 residues. Trimming left V 2 bases short and J 4 bases short, with 8 bases between. Full variable domain (rest looked up from reference TRBV11-2 and TRBJ2-2): EAGVAQSPRYKIIEKRQSVAFWCNPISGHATLYWYQQILGQGPKLLIQFQNNGVVDDSQLPKDRFSAERLKGVDSTLKIQPAKLEDSAVYLCASSLSGVTGELFFGEGSRLTVL.

The chain uses TRBV4-2 and TRBJ2-7, with 13 bases fitting TRBD2. Germline loops: CDR1 LGHNA, CDR2 YNFKEQ. The ends lost 4 bases at V and 5 bases at J; junction bases unmatched: 5. This CDR3 contains 15 residues. Here the CDR3 DNA reads TGTGCCAGCAGCCCCGGACTAGCGGGAGTTAACGAGCAGTACTTC. This translates into CASSPGLAGVNEQYF.